Below are 15 T cell receptor beta chains sequenced from a single sample in a study of graft-versus-host responses after intestinal transplantation (dated by TCRdb to 2020 to 2022). Library creation used the immunoSEQ multiplex PCR assay. Not all clones reach the TCRdb copy of this immuneACCESS table, which keeps in-frame sequences only. Checked studies attribute under half of the gap to unresolved V genes and leave the rest unexplained. Here the sample has fewer than 25,000 clones; under 40% occur a single time. The ten largest account for 1.5% to 2% of the sample. The time point label of this sample denotes: cells obtained before transplantation from donor or recipient. The specimen was alloreactive CD4+ T cells from a mixed lymphocyte reaction culture, collected before transplantation. The intended sense of this specimen's cell subset or site label: CFSE-low proliferating T cells sorted from approximately 6-day pre-transplant mixed lymphocyte reaction (GvH or HvG direction). These receptors came from a human patient who was an organ donor for intestinal transplantation.

This clone was observed a handful of times. The chain carries TRBV11-2 and TRBJ2-3, with D perhaps matching TRBD1 or TRBD2 (5 bases each). Germline lookup yields CDR1 SGHAT and CDR2 FQNNGV. This CDR3 has 12 amino acids. Trimming took off 0 bases at V and 13 bases at J, with 11 bases between the two ends. The CDR3 here is CASSLEGTNKYF. CDR3 in DNA: TGTGCCAGCAGCTTAGAGGGGACCAACAAGTATTTT.

The chain combines TRBV5-6 with TRBJ2-3, with TRBD2 identical over 10 bases. This CDR3 has 18 amino acids. The V gene's germline CDR1 is SGHDT and CDR2 YYEEEE. Losses at the gene ends were 0 bases for V and 0 bases for J; bases not matched to a gene: 7. In DNA, the CDR3 is TGTGCCAGCAGCTTGGTCTGGACTAGCGGTACTAGCACAGATACGCAGTATTTT. This translates into CASSLVWTSGTSTDTQYF. The whole variable domain, remainder taken from reference TRBV5-6 and TRBJ2-3, is DAGVTQSPTHLIKTRGQQVTLRCSPKSGHDTVSWYQQALGQGPQFIFQYYEEEERQRGNFPDRFSGHQFPNYSSELNVNALLLGDSALYLCASSLVWTSGTSTDTQYFGPGTRLTVL.

This clone has only a few counts. V and J are TRBV7-6 and TRBJ2-1, with TRBD2 matching 10 bases. Germline CDR1 reads SGHVS; CDR2 reads FNYEAQ. The junction had 7 bases not matched to a gene; V was cut back by 5 bases and J by 0 bases. This CDR3 region has 17 residues. CDR3 residues: CASSPSGRVSSYNEQFF. CDR3 nucleotide sequence: TGTGCCAGCAGCCCCAGCGGGAGGGTCAGCTCCTACAATGAGCAGTTCTTC.

The chain uses TRBV7-2 and TRBJ2-1; the D gene is possibly TRBD2 (7 bases). CDR3 length equals 13 residues. CDR1 and CDR2 (germline): SGHTA, FQGNSA. V gave up 2 bases and J gave up 10 bases, with 12 bases separating them. The DNA for the CDR3 is TGTGCCAGCAGCTTAAGGGGGGGCCGGGAGCAGTTCTTC. Its protein is CASSLRGGREQFF.

The gene calls are TRBV28 and TRBJ1-4; 7 nucleotides agree with TRBD1. Germline assignment: CDR1 MDHEN and CDR2 SYDVKM. The V segment lost 6 bases and the J segment 5 bases; nucleotides outside the gene matches: 12. CDR3 length: 16 residues. The CDR3 loop is CASRRGTAPLNEKLFF. CDR3 nucleotide sequence: TGTGCCAGCAGACGTGGGACAGCCCCACTGAATGAAAAACTGTTTTTT.

This clone is deemed medium-sized. V usage is TRBV5-1 and J usage is TRBJ2-7; a possible D gene is TRBD2 (6 bases). Germline CDR1 is SGHRS and CDR2 is YFSETQ. The CDR3 extends over 11 amino acids. V lost 4 bases to trimming and J lost 7 bases, with 9 bases between them. CDR3 amino acids: CASSMGREQYF. As DNA, the CDR3 is TGCGCCAGCAGCATGGGGAGGGAGCAGTACTTC. The full variable domain, with the rest looked up from reference TRBV5-1 and TRBJ2-7, is KAGVTQTPRYLIKTRGQQVTLSCSPISGHRSVSWYQQTPGQGLQFLFEYFSETQRNKGNFPGRFSGRQFSNSRSEMNVSTLELGDSALYLCASSMGREQYFGPGTRLTVT.

This clone turned up a few times. The CDR3 protein is CAIREQGAGYGYTF. In DNA, the CDR3 is TGTGCCATCAGGGAACAGGGGGCTGGCTATGGCTACACCTTC. V gene TRBV10-3 combines with J gene TRBJ1-2; TRBD1 aligns across 9 bases. With 6 bases clipped from V and 4 bases from J, the junction kept 6 bases outside the gene matches. Germline V gene sequence: CDR1 ENHRY, CDR2 SYGVKD. This CDR3 is 14 amino acids long.

This clone is classed as medium-sized. The rearrangement links TRBV9 to TRBJ1-3; the D is unclear. The CDR3 has 13 residues. Germline CDR1 reads SGDLS; CDR2 reads YYNGEE. The V gene lost 4 bases and the J gene lost 2 bases, with 7 bases spanning the gap. This chain's CDR3 is CASSPIPGNTIYF. For the CDR3, the DNA is TGTGCCAGCAGCCCCATCCCTGGAAACACCATATATTTT. The whole variable domain, remainder taken from reference TRBV9 and TRBJ1-3, is DSGVTQTPKHLITATGQRVTLRCSPRSGDLSVYWYQQSLDQGLQFLIQYYNGEERAKGNILERFSAQQFPDLHSELNLSSLELGDSALYFCASSPIPGNTIYFGEGSWLTVV.

The chain is built from TRBV6-1 and TRBJ1-3, with 9 nucleotides matching TRBD1. The CDR3 is 15 amino acids. Germline V gene sequence: CDR1 MNHNS, CDR2 SASEGT. V trimming: 5 bases; J trimming: 4 bases; junction bases outside the gene matches: 6. The CDR3: CASSSDRGSGNTIYF. The CDR3, as DNA: TGTGCCAGCAGTTCGGACAGGGGATCGGGAAACACCATATATTTT.

The chain carries TRBV7-3 and TRBJ1-1; D is possibly TRBD1 (6 bases). The CDR3 totals 14 residues. V was clipped by 5 bases and J by 1 base, with 11 bases between them. Germline-derived CDR1 and CDR2 are SGHTA and FQGTGA. This chain's CDR3 is CASSLIGGNTEAFF. CDR3 in DNA: TGTGCCAGCAGCCTCATAGGGGGGAACACTGAAGCTTTCTTT.

The chain couples TRBV2 to TRBJ2-5; D is possibly TRBD2 (6 bases). CDR1 is SNHLY, CDR2 FYNNEI, per germline. V was clipped by 2 bases and J by 1 base, with 14 bases between them. The CDR3 covers 16 residues. The CDR3 DNA reads TGTGCCAGCAGTGAAAGGCGGGGAGCGTTCCAAGAGACCCAGTACTTC. It codes for CASSERRGAFQETQYF.

This clone was observed a few times. For the CDR3, the DNA is TGTGCCAGCAGCCGGACTAGCGGAACCTACGAGCAGTACTTC. Translating it yields CASSRTSGTYEQYF. The chain links TRBV6-5 to TRBJ2-7; 10 bases agree with TRBD2. The length of the CDR3 is 14 residues. V was clipped by 6 bases and J by 2 bases; unmatched bases: 4. Per the germline V gene, CDR1 is MNHEY and CDR2 is SVGAGI.

Judged by abundance, this clone is medium-sized. The rearrangement links TRBV6-8 to TRBJ2-4; D is possibly TRBD2 (6 bases). CDR3 length: 16 residues. V was clipped by 6 bases and J by 9 bases, with 24 bases between them. Germline V gives CDR1 MNHGY, CDR2 SAAAGT. For the CDR3, the DNA is TGTGCCAGCAGCTGGCTCCGGAGGGGCCCACTTGGCATTCAGTACTTC. It specifies CASSWLRRGPLGIQYF.

For this clone: An end of the junction differs from the germline gene, which may be a read error. The chain combines TRBV12-5 with TRBJ1-2; D remains unclear. CDR3 length: 14 amino acids. Germline V gene lookup returns CDR1 LGHNT and CDR2 FRNRAP. CDR3 in amino acids: CASGLVPGSYGHTF. DNA for the CDR3: TGTGCTAGTGGTTTGGTACCGGGGAGCTATGGCCACACCTTC.

The DNA for the CDR3 is TGTGCCAGCAATAACTACCTTTCGGTGGAGCAGTACTTC. It translates to CASNNYLSVEQYF. The rearrangement joins TRBV6-5 to TRBJ2-7, with D uncertain. The CDR3 is 13 residues long. Germline lookup yields CDR1 MNHEY and CDR2 SVGAGI. Trimming took 7 bases from V and 7 from J, leaving 17 bases between them.